This T cell receptor (beta chain) was captured by sequencing in a study of Ad26.COV2.S vaccination and SARS-CoV-2 variants. Using immunoSEQ multiplex PCR, the repertoire was profiled, and TCRdb retains in-frame clones only, with some absent. The table records around 370,000 clones, 92% of them present only once. The specimen was peripheral blood, collected after recovery from COVID-19. This clonotype originated in a human donor who had recovered from COVID-19.

As DNA, the CDR3 is TGTGCCAGCAGTTTTTCCCCCTACGAGCAGTACTTC. Its translation is CASSFSPYEQYF. The chain is built from TRBV12-3 or TRBV12-4 and TRBJ2-7; D unclear. The V end lost 3 bases, the J end lost 2 bases, and 5 bases lay between the germline ends. The CDR3 contains 12 residues.